The rows below give T cell receptor beta chains drawn from one sample of a study of blood T cell repertoires in COVID-19. Only in-frame clones appear in the TCRdb table, and some are missing; sequencing was by immunoSEQ multiplex PCR. The sample holds about 210,000 clones, roughly 85% seen once. The sequencing sample was made of peripheral blood. Every receptor here comes from a woman between 65 and 79 years old with COVID-19, enrolled during active disease. Each CDR3 is given without its conserved first and last residue. The order of the fields is clone size, V gene, J gene, D gene, CDR3 protein. A D gene is named only where the DNA matches it firmly. Clone sizes are given selectively: once, few, many, or a class where the clone is expanded.

NA	TRBV10-3	TRBJ1-1	NA	AISESRQTSAEAF
NA	TRBV19	TRBJ1-1	NA	ASSMGLDSVTEAF
NA	TRBV4-3	TRBJ2-1	TRBD2	ASSQDTPGSGSANEQF
NA	TRBV11-3	TRBJ2-3	TRBD2	ASSLDLRTSSSTQY
NA	TRBV7-9	TRBJ2-5	NA	ASSPRGQSFQETQY
NA	TRBV6-5	TRBJ1-2	NA	ASSSPRAGGGYT
NA	TRBV3-1/TRBV3-2	TRBJ1-2	NA	ASSRSPEGGVGGYT
NA	TRBV10-1	TRBJ1-5	TRBD1	ASSESNGTGGNQPQH
NA	TRBV6-5	TRBJ1-6	NA	ASSYPASGSPLH
few	TRBV6-6	TRBJ1-5	NA	ASSYSGINQPQH
medium-sized	TRBV5-8	TRBJ2-5	TRBD2	ASSFGLAGVETQY
NA	TRBV9	TRBJ2-2	TRBD1	ASSVVDRGNTGELF
NA	TRBV7-2	TRBJ1-1	NA	ASSRDSGLRDTEAF
NA	TRBV7-3	TRBJ1-2	NA	ASSLGLTGERSGYT
NA	TRBV15	TRBJ2-5	TRBD2	ATSRDPGGAQETQY
NA	TRBV7-8	TRBJ1-4	NA	ASSLTDSPNEKLF
NA	TRBV25-1	TRBJ1-1	TRBD1	ASSADRDAEAF
few	TRBV10-2	TRBJ2-1	TRBD2	ASTPRGTSIYEQF
NA	TRBV9	TRBJ1-2	NA	ASSVGYRGGYT
NA	TRBV19	TRBJ1-2	NA	ASSLREGGYT
NA	TRBV27	TRBJ1-1	NA	ASSRQANTEAF
NA	TRBV18	TRBJ1-2	NA	ASSQGWYGYT
few	TRBV28	TRBJ1-4	NA	ASSFRVNRISNEKLF
few	TRBV2	TRBJ1-6	TRBD1	ASSEAGQGRGPLH
once	TRBV3-1/TRBV3-2	TRBJ1-2	TRBD1	ASSHRRQGYGYT
NA	TRBV29-1	TRBJ2-7	NA	SVETGEENEQY
NA	TRBV5-4	TRBJ1-3	NA	ASSLVSENTIY